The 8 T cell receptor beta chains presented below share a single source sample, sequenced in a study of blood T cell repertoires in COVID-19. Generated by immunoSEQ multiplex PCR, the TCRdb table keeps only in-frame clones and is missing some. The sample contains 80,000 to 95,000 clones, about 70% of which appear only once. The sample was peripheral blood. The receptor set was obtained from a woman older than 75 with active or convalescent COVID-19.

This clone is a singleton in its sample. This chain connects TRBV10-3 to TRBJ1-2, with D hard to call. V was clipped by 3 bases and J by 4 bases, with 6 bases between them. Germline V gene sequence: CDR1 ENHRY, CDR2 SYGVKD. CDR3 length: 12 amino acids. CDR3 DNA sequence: TGTGCCATCAGTGACAGTGGCTATGGCTACACCTTC. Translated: CAISDSGYGYTF.

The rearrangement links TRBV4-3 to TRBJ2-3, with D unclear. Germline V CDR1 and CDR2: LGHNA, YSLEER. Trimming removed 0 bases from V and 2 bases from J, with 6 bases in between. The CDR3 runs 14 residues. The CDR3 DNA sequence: TGCGCCAGCAGCCAAGATCTGTCCACAGATACGCAGTATTTT. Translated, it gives CASSQDLSTDTQYF.

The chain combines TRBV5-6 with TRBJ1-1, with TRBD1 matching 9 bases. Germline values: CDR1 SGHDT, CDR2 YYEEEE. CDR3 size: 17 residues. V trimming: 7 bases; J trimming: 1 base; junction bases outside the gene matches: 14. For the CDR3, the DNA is TGTGCCAGCTTCACGACAGGGGGTATTGGAAAGAACACTGAAGCTTTCTTT. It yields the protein CASFTTGGIGKNTEAFF.

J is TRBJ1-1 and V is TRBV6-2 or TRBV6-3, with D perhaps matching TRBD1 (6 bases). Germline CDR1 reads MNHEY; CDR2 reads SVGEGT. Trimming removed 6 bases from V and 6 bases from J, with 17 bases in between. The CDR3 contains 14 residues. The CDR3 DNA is TGTGCCAGCAGCCAGACTAACAGGGTCGCTGAAGCTTTCTTT. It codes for CASSQTNRVAEAFF.

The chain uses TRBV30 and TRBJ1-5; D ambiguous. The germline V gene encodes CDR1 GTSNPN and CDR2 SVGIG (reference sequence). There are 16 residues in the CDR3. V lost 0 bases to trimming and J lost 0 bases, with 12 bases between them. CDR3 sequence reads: CAWSVRLSYSNQPQHF. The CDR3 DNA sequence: TGTGCCTGGAGTGTACGTTTGAGTTATAGCAATCAGCCCCAGCATTTT.

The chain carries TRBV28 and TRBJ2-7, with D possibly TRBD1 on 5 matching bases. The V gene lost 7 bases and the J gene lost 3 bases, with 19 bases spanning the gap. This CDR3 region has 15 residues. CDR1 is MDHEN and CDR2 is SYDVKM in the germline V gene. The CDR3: CASTSSSGSLYEQYF. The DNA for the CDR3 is TGTGCCAGCACCTCTTCCTCAGGGTCCCTCTACGAGCAGTACTTC.

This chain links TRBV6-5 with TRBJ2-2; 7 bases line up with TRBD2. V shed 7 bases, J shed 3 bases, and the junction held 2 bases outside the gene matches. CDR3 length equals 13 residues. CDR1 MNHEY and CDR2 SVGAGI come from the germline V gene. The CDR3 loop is CASKGGDTGELFF. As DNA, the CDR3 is TGTGCCAGCAAGGGAGGGGACACCGGGGAGCTGTTTTTT.

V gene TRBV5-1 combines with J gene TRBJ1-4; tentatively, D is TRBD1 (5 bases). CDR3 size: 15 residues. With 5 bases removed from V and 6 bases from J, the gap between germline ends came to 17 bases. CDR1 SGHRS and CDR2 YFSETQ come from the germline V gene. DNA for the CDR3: TGCGCCAGCAGTTCTTCCGGCAGGGTGGATGAAAAACTGTTTTTT. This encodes CASSSSGRVDEKLFF.